This paragraph covers one T cell receptor (beta chain) sequence. CDR3 length: 14 residues. Germline V lookup: CDR1 SGDLS, CDR2 YYNGEE. The V end was cut by 4 bases, the J end by 4 bases, with 12 bases between. The data are from a study of blood T cell repertoires in COVID-19. Background on the study: The analysed material was cDNA or gDNA that came from T cells, B-cell-depleted T cells, or PBMCs.

TCRdb's table, derived via immunoSEQ multiplex PCR, lists solely in-frame clones and lacks some. The sample holds 62,000 or so clones, approximately 89% seen once. The chain recombines TRBV9 with TRBJ1-5; tentative D call: TRBD1 (5 bases). This TCR derives from a human donor in a cohort sampled during active COVID-19. The sample comprised peripheral blood. The CDR3 nucleotides are TGTGCCAGCAGCCCCGGGGGAGGGAATCAGCCCCAGCATTTT. This codes for CASSPGGGNQPQHF. Variable domain in full (rest from reference TRBV9 and TRBJ1-5): DSGVTQTPKHLITATGQRVTLRCSPRSGDLSVYWYQQSLDQGLQFLIQYYNGEERAKGNILERFSAQQFPDLHSELNLSSLELGDSALYFCASSPGGGNQPQHFGDGTRLSIL.